This paragraph covers one T cell receptor beta chain sequence. The data were obtained in a study of blood T cell repertoires in COVID-19. The wider study: Sample material is recorded as cDNA or gDNA derived from T cells, B-cell-depleted T cells, or PBMCs.

Germline loops: CDR1 GTSNPN, CDR2 SVGIG (reference sequence). V shed 4 bases, J shed 4 bases, and the junction held 4 bases outside the gene matches. This CDR3 has 13 residues. Study processing details: Quantification of nucleated cells was approximated via reference gene primer amplification. Method: immunoSEQ multiplex PCR; TCRdb's copy keeps in-frame clones and lacks some. V, J and clone size reflect that table, while D and trimming were determined from the DNA. The table lists 120,000 to 150,000 clones, approximately 89% of them singletons. Specimen: peripheral blood. The TCR originated in a human donor in a cohort sampled during active COVID-19. The V and J genes are TRBV30 and TRBJ1-5; 7 nucleotides match TRBD1. The DNA of the CDR3 is TGTGCCTGGACAACAGGGGCTAATCAGCCCCAGCATTTT. This encodes CAWTTGANQPQHF.